These T cell receptor beta chains were read from a single sample in a study of breast tumors, draining lymph nodes, adjacent tissues. TCRdb redid the calling of the multiplex PCR reads with MiXCR, one entry per CDR3 protein. The sample lists some 230,000 distinct CDR3 sequences, around 34% occurring once. The source material was axillary lymph node tissue. The receptors shown here come from a female donor with breast cancer. Some clones in this sample may be carry-over from other donors' samples. Both conserved end residues are part of each CDR3. Fields, in order: J gene, clone size, CDR3 length, V gene, CDR3 protein. Expanded clones are given a class, and other clones once, few, many or no size at all.

j_call: TRBJ1-3
clone_size: -
cdr3_length: 10
v_call: TRBV6-6
cdr3_aa: CASRRNTIYF

j_call: TRBJ1-1
clone_size: -
cdr3_length: 15
v_call: TRBV9
cdr3_aa: CASSVEGSENTEAFF

j_call: TRBJ2-1
clone_size: many
cdr3_length: 16
v_call: TRBV20-1
cdr3_aa: CSATSLSGQTYNEQFF

j_call: TRBJ1-5
clone_size: many
cdr3_length: 17
v_call: TRBV6-6
cdr3_aa: CASSYGKDRVARQPQHF

j_call: TRBJ2-7
clone_size: many
cdr3_length: 15
v_call: TRBV9
cdr3_aa: CASSATGTGGYEQYF

j_call: TRBJ2-6
clone_size: -
cdr3_length: 19
v_call: TRBV5-1
cdr3_aa: CASSPKTGQGAGGANVLTF

j_call: TRBJ2-3
clone_size: many
cdr3_length: 14
v_call: TRBV2
cdr3_aa: CASSEDRGSDTQYF

j_call: TRBJ1-5
clone_size: -
cdr3_length: 13
v_call: TRBV20-1
cdr3_aa: CSATTGSNQPQHF

j_call: TRBJ2-1
clone_size: few
cdr3_length: 16
v_call: TRBV6-2/TRBV6-3
cdr3_aa: CASRPGTSSSYNEQFF

j_call: TRBJ1-2
clone_size: many
cdr3_length: 12
v_call: TRBV19
cdr3_aa: CASSRTQGGYTF

j_call: TRBJ1-2
clone_size: many
cdr3_length: 13
v_call: TRBV2
cdr3_aa: CASSESPWTVGTF

j_call: TRBJ2-1
clone_size: many
cdr3_length: 18
v_call: TRBV20-1
cdr3_aa: CSARTLTGGPGSYNEQFF

j_call: TRBJ1-4
clone_size: many
cdr3_length: 15
v_call: TRBV5-1
cdr3_aa: CASSLTAGTNEKLFF

j_call: TRBJ1-2
clone_size: many
cdr3_length: 13
v_call: TRBV11-1
cdr3_aa: CASTETGSGGYTF

j_call: TRBJ2-1
clone_size: few
cdr3_length: 13
v_call: TRBV18
cdr3_aa: CASSPPIRLGQFF

j_call: TRBJ2-1
clone_size: many
cdr3_length: 16
v_call: TRBV10-3
cdr3_aa: CAISSFGTGNYNEQFF

j_call: TRBJ2-2
clone_size: many
cdr3_length: 14
v_call: TRBV5-1
cdr3_aa: CASSLGGHTGELFF

j_call: TRBJ2-5
clone_size: many
cdr3_length: 16
v_call: TRBV6-6
cdr3_aa: CASSYSSGGLGETQYF

j_call: TRBJ2-3
clone_size: many
cdr3_length: 15
v_call: TRBV9
cdr3_aa: CASSVGGVYTDTQYF

j_call: TRBJ2-7
clone_size: -
cdr3_length: 13
v_call: TRBV6-2/TRBV6-3
cdr3_aa: CASQVGRVYEQYF

j_call: TRBJ2-5
clone_size: few
cdr3_length: 18
v_call: TRBV6-1
cdr3_aa: CASSGRTSGRAQRETQYF

j_call: TRBJ1-6
clone_size: -
cdr3_length: 17
v_call: TRBV24-1
cdr3_aa: CATSDPGTGPTNSPLHF

j_call: TRBJ1-5
clone_size: many
cdr3_length: 13
v_call: TRBV27
cdr3_aa: CASSLSWVQPQHF

j_call: TRBJ1-2
clone_size: few
cdr3_length: 12
v_call: TRBV20-1
cdr3_aa: CSAREGNYGSTF

j_call: TRBJ1-2
clone_size: many
cdr3_length: 16
v_call: TRBV20-1
cdr3_aa: CSARDRGGQGGYGYTF

j_call: TRBJ2-3
clone_size: few
cdr3_length: 14
v_call: TRBV19
cdr3_aa: CASSPDRGRGTQYF

j_call: TRBJ2-7
clone_size: many
cdr3_length: 14
v_call: TRBV11-3
cdr3_aa: CASSDRTGAYEQYF

j_call: TRBJ2-2
clone_size: many
cdr3_length: 17
v_call: TRBV6-6
cdr3_aa: CASSAPGTGVKTGELFF

j_call: TRBJ1-6
clone_size: -
cdr3_length: 15
v_call: TRBV20-1
cdr3_aa: CSASPGQGAGSPLHF

j_call: TRBJ1-6
clone_size: many
cdr3_length: 17
v_call: TRBV11-2
cdr3_aa: CASSLMGRQRANSPLHF

j_call: TRBJ2-3
clone_size: few
cdr3_length: 14
v_call: TRBV6-6
cdr3_aa: CASSDSLSTDTQYF

j_call: TRBJ2-1
clone_size: many
cdr3_length: 13
v_call: TRBV24-1
cdr3_aa: CATSDPPGSEQFF

j_call: TRBJ2-7
clone_size: -
cdr3_length: 12
v_call: TRBV2
cdr3_aa: CARGQLGDEQYF

j_call: TRBJ1-3
clone_size: -
cdr3_length: 13
v_call: TRBV29-1
cdr3_aa: CSYDRSSGNTIYF

j_call: TRBJ1-5
clone_size: many
cdr3_length: 14
v_call: TRBV15
cdr3_aa: CATSSPGGAQPQHF

j_call: TRBJ2-1
clone_size: -
cdr3_length: 16
v_call: TRBV2
cdr3_aa: CASRKNRQGSYNEQFF

j_call: TRBJ2-1
clone_size: many
cdr3_length: 13
v_call: TRBV12-5
cdr3_aa: CASEDGMNNEQFF

j_call: TRBJ1-4
clone_size: -
cdr3_length: 15
v_call: TRBV24-1
cdr3_aa: CATSDAGTGDEKLFF

j_call: TRBJ1-5
clone_size: -
cdr3_length: 14
v_call: TRBV6-2/TRBV6-3
cdr3_aa: CASSHEGGNQPQHF

j_call: TRBJ1-4
clone_size: -
cdr3_length: 14
v_call: TRBV3-1
cdr3_aa: CASSQAQGSEKLFF

j_call: TRBJ1-4
clone_size: -
cdr3_length: 14
v_call: TRBV3-1
cdr3_aa: CASSRQGGKEKLFF

j_call: TRBJ1-2
clone_size: many
cdr3_length: 13
v_call: TRBV12-3/TRBV12-4
cdr3_aa: CASSSPVSAGYTF

j_call: TRBJ2-1
clone_size: many
cdr3_length: 15
v_call: TRBV11-3
cdr3_aa: CASSPTGTGYNEQFF

j_call: TRBJ2-7
clone_size: -
cdr3_length: 13
v_call: TRBV20-1
cdr3_aa: CSAKTSGTGEQYF

j_call: TRBJ2-5
clone_size: many
cdr3_length: 15
v_call: TRBV19
cdr3_aa: CASSIDTGFGETQYF

j_call: TRBJ1-2
clone_size: many
cdr3_length: 16
v_call: TRBV9
cdr3_aa: CASSSLDRAPVSGYTF

j_call: TRBJ2-5
clone_size: -
cdr3_length: 12
v_call: TRBV20-1
cdr3_aa: CSASPRGTDQYF